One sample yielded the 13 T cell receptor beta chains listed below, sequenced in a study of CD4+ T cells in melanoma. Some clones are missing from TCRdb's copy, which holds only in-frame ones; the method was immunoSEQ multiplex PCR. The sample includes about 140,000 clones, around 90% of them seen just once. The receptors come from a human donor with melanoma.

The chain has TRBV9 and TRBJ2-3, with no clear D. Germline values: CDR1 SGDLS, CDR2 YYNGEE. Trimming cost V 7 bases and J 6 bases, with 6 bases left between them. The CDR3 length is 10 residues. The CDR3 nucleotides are TGTGCCAGCGGTCCTGATACGCAGTATTTT. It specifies CASGPDTQYF.

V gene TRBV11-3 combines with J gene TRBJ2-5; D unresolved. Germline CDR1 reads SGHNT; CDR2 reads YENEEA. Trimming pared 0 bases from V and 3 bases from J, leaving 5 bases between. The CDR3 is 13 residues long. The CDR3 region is CASSLEREETQYF. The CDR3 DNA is TGTGCCAGCAGCTTAGAACGAGAAGAGACCCAGTACTTC.

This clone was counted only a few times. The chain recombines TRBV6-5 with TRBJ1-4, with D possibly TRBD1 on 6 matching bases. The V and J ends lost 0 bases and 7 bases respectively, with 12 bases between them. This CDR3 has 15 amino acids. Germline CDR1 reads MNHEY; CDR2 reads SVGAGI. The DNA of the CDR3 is TGTGCCAGCAGTTACTCCCACAGAGGGGGTGAAAAACTGTTTTTT. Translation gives CASSYSHRGGEKLFF.

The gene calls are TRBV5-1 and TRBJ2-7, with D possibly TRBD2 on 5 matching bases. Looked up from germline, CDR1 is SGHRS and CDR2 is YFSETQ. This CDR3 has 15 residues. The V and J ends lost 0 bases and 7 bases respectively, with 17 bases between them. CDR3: CASSLGLRPGSEQYF. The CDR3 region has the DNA TGCGCCAGCAGCTTGGGTCTCCGGCCGGGGTCGGAGCAGTACTTC. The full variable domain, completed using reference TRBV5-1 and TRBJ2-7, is KAGVTQTPRYLIKTRGQQVTLSCSPISGHRSVSWYQQTPGQGLQFLFEYFSETQRNKGNFPGRFSGRQFSNSRSEMNVSTLELGDSALYLCASSLGLRPGSEQYFGPGTRLTVT.

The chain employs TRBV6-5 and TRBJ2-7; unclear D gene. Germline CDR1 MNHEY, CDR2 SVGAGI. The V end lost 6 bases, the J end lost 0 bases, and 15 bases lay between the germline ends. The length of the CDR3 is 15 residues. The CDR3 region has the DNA TGTGCCAGCAGAAACGCAGGTGGGCACTCCTACGAGCAGTACTTC. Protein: CASRNAGGHSYEQYF.

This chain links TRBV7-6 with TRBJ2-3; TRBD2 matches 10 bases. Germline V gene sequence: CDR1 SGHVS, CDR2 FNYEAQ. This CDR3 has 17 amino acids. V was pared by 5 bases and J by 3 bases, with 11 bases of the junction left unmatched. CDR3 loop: CASSLATSGALTDTQYF. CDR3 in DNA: TGTGCCAGCAGCCTCGCAACTAGCGGGGCTCTGACAGATACGCAGTATTTT.

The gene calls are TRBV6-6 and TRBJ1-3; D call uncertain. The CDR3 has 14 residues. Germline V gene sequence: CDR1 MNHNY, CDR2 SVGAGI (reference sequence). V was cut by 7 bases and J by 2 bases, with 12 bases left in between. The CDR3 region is CASTPIRPGNTIYF. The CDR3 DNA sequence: TGTGCCAGCACTCCGATACGGCCTGGAAACACCATATATTTT.

CDR3 sequence reads: CASSVGQKETQYF. In DNA form, the CDR3 reads TGTGCCAGCAGCGTCGGGCAGAAAGAGACCCAGTACTTC. V gene TRBV9 combines with J gene TRBJ2-5; D ambiguous. Germline V gene sequence: CDR1 SGDLS, CDR2 YYNGEE. CDR3 length: 13 amino acids. Trimming took off 2 bases at V and 3 bases at J, with 8 bases between the two ends. The full variable domain, rest sourced from reference TRBV9 and TRBJ2-5, is DSGVTQTPKHLITATGQRVTLRCSPRSGDLSVYWYQQSLDQGLQFLIQYYNGEERAKGNILERFSAQQFPDLHSELNLSSLELGDSALYFCASSVGQKETQYFGPGTRLLVL.

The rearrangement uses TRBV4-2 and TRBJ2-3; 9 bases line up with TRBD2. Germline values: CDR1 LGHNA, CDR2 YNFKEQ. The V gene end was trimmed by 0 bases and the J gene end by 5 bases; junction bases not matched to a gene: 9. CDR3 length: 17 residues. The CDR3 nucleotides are TGTGCCAGCAGCCAAGATGGTGGCGGGGGGGCGGGAGATACGCAGTATTTT. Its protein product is CASSQDGGGGAGDTQYF.

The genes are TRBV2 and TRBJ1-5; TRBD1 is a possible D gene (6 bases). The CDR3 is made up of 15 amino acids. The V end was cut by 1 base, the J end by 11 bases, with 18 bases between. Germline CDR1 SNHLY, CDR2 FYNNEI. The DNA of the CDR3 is TGTGCCAGCAGTGAAGATGCGGGGGGCGAGTTGACCCAGCATTTT. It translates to CASSEDAGGELTQHF.

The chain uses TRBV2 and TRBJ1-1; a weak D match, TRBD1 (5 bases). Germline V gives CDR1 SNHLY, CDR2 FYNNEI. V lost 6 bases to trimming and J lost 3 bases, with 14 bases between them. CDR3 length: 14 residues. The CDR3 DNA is TGTGCCAGCAGCATCCAGGGAACCTACACTGAAGCTTTCTTT. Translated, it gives CASSIQGTYTEAFF.

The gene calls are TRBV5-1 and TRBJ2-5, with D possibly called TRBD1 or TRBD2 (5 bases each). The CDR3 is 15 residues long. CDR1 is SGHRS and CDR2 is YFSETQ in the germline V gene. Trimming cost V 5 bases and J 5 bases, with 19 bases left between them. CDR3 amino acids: CASSNGTYGRETQYF. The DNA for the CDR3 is TGCGCCAGCAGTAACGGGACCTATGGCCGGGAGACCCAGTACTTC.

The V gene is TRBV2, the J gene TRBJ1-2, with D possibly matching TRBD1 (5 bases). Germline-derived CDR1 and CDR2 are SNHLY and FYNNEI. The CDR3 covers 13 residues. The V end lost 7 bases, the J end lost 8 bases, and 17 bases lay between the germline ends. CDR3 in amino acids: CASIDSGAWGYTF. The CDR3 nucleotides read TGTGCCAGCATCGACAGCGGTGCCTGGGGCTACACCTTC.